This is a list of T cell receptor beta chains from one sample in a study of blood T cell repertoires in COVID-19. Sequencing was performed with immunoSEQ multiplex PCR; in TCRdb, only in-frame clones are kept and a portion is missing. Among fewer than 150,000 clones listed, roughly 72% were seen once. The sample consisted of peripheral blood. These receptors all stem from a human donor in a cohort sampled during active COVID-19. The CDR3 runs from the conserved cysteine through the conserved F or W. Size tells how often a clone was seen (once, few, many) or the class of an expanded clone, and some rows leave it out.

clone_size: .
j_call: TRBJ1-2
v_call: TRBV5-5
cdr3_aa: CASSPAGAAPYGYTF

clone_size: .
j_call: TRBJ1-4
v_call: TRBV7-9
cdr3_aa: CASSFWGRGEKLFF

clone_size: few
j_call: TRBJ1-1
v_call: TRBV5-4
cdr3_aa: CASSKTGEAFF

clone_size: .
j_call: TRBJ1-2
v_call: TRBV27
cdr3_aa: CASSASGPYGYTF

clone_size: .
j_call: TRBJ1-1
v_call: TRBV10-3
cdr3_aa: CAISETGTNTEAFF

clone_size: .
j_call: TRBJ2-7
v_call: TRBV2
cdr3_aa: CASMGDRFYEQYF

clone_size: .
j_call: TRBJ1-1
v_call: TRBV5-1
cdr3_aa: CASRLAGGNTEAFF

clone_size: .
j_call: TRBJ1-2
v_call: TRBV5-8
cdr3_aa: CASSFPPPGNGYTF

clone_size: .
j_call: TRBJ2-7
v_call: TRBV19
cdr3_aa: CASSSRTGSEQYF

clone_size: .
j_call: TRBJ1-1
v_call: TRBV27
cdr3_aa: CASTEGRGNTEAFF

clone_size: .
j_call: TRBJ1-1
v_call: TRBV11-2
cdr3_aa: CASSPGQAGTEAFF

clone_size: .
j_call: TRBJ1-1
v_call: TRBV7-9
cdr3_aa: CASSFPRGMNTEAFF

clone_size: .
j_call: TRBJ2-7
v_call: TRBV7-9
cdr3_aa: CASSGSGGYSYEQYF

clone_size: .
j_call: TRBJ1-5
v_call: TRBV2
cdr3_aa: CASSRRQGNQPQHF

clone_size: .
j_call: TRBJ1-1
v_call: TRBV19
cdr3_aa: CASSSGQKAVEAFF